The 26 T cell receptor beta chains listed next were all sequenced from one sample in a study of cytotoxic CD8 clonotypes in ibrutinib-treated CLL. The table came from immunoSEQ multiplex PCR; TCRdb's copy has only in-frame clones and leaves some out. The top ten clones hold about an eighth of a sample with about 200,000 clones, roughly 79% of them seen once. The specimen was PBMCs, collected after 12 months of ibrutinib treatment. These receptors were taken from a human donor with chronic lymphocytic leukemia.

The chain recombines TRBV9 with TRBJ2-2, with D perhaps matching TRBD2 (5 bases). Per germline, CDR1 SGDLS and CDR2 YYNGEE. This CDR3 is built from 14 residues. V shed 3 bases and J shed 6 bases, with 12 bases lying between them. Written as DNA, the CDR3 is TGTGCCAGCAGCGCCGGGATCAATCCCGGGGAGCTGTTTTTT. Translated, it gives CASSAGINPGELFF.

The J gene is TRBJ2-5, the V gene TRBV5-6; a weak D match, TRBD1 (6 bases). This CDR3 comprises 14 residues. The V gene lost 6 bases and the J gene lost 5 bases, with 17 bases spanning the gap. From germline, CDR1 is SGHDT and CDR2 YYEEEE. This chain's CDR3 is CASINKAGEETQYF. The CDR3 DNA follows: TGTGCCAGCATCAACAAGGCAGGGGAGGAGACCCAGTACTTC.

The chain links TRBV30 to TRBJ1-2; a possible D gene is TRBD1 (5 bases). CDR3 length: 11 residues. V shed 5 bases and J shed 10 bases, with 14 bases lying between them. Per germline, CDR1 GTSNPN and CDR2 SVGIG (reference sequence). The CDR3 bases are TGTGCCTGGGGAAGGGGCGGTGACTACACCTTC. Translating it yields CAWGRGGDYTF. Drawing the rest from reference TRBV30 and TRBJ1-2, the complete variable domain is SQTIHQWPATLVQPVGSPLSLECTVEGTSNPNLYWYRQAAGRGLQLLFYSVGIGQISSEVPQNLSASRPQDRQFILSSKKLLLSDSGFYLCAWGRGGDYTFGSGTRLTVV.

The chain employs TRBV28 and TRBJ1-4; D gene ambiguous. Germline values: CDR1 MDHEN, CDR2 SYDVKM. The CDR3 runs 15 residues. Trimming stripped 5 bases from V and 5 bases from J, with 15 bases between. As DNA, the CDR3 is TGTGCCAGCAGTCCGTCGGGAGGCGAGAATGAAAAACTGTTTTTT. This codes for CASSPSGGENEKLFF.

The table lists this clone with a count of one. CDR3 sequence: CASSQSPFTEAFF. The DNA for the CDR3 is TGTGCCAGCAGCCAAAGCCCGTTTACTGAAGCTTTCTTT. The rearrangement joins TRBV7-8 to TRBJ1-1; D not certain. This CDR3 comprises 13 residues. Germline V gives CDR1 SGHVS, CDR2 FQNEAQ. Deletions cut 5 bases from V and 5 bases from J, with 12 bases between.

The chain uses TRBV5-1 and TRBJ1-1; the D gene is possibly TRBD1 (6 bases). V dropped 2 bases and J dropped 5 bases, with 16 bases sitting between them. The CDR3 length is 15 residues. Looked up from germline, CDR1 is SGHRS and CDR2 is YFSETQ. This chain's CDR3 is CASSFRDLRGTEAFF. The CDR3 DNA follows: TGCGCCAGCAGCTTCCGGGATCTCAGGGGTACTGAAGCTTTCTTT.

CDR3 sequence reads: CASSRGGEVQPQHF. DNA of the CDR3: TGTGCCAGCAGCCGAGGGGGAGAGGTTCAGCCCCAGCATTTT. This chain uses TRBV28 with TRBJ1-5; D is possibly TRBD1 (6 bases). Trimming pared 6 bases from V and 6 bases from J, leaving 15 bases between. The germline V gene has CDR1 MDHEN and CDR2 SYDVKM. The CDR3 has 14 amino acids. The full variable domain, with the rest looked up from reference TRBV28 and TRBJ1-5, is DVKVTQSSRYLVKRTGEKVFLECVQDMDHENMFWYRQDPGLGLRLIYFSYDVKMKEKGDIPEGYSVSREKKERFSLILESASTNQTSMYLCASSRGGEVQPQHFGDGTRLSIL.

Comment on this clone: This sample also contains other DNA sequences that code for the same CDR3. The chain links TRBV7-3 to TRBJ2-5; TRBD2 might be the D (5 bases). Germline-derived CDR1 and CDR2 are SGHTA and FQGTGA. Between the trimmed V and J ends, which lost 2 bases and 4 bases, there was a span of 11 bases. The CDR3 totals 14 residues. The CDR3 region has the DNA TGTGCCAGCAGCTTAGAGGTTGCGGGAGAGACCCAGTACTTC. Protein sequence: CASSLEVAGETQYF.

This sequence joins TRBV6-1 and TRBJ1-4; no firm D call. The V end was cut by 3 bases, the J end by 8 bases, with 13 bases between. The CDR3 has 14 residues. Germline V gene lookup returns CDR1 MNHNS and CDR2 SASEGT. CDR3 DNA sequence: TGTGCCAGCAGTGACCAGTTCTCCATAGAAAAACTGTTTTTT. Protein sequence: CASSDQFSIEKLFF.

The rearrangement links TRBV2 to TRBJ2-7; TRBD2 is a possible D gene (6 bases). The ends were cut back, 1 base at V and 2 bases at J, with 12 bases in the middle. Germline CDR1 and CDR2: SNHLY and FYNNEI. This CDR3 has 15 amino acids. The CDR3 region has the DNA TGTGCCAGCAGTGAAGGTAGCGGACTAACCTACGAGCAGTACTTC. Translating it yields CASSEGSGLTYEQYF.

This chain uses TRBV28 with TRBJ2-7, with 7 bases lining up with TRBD2. After removal of 5 bases from V and 7 bases from J, the junction contained 11 bases not matched to a gene. The length of the CDR3 is 14 residues. Germline V gene lookup returns CDR1 MDHEN and CDR2 SYDVKM. CDR3 sequence (DNA): TGTGCCAGCAGTACGCCTAGCGGAGGGCGAGAGCAGTACTTC. Translated, it gives CASSTPSGGREQYF.

This clone has a handful of counts. The genes are TRBV19 and TRBJ1-4; D is uncertain. CDR3 length: 12 amino acids. Trimming shortened V by 3 bases and J by 8 bases, and 7 bases separated the two germline ends. Germline loops: CDR1 LNHDA, CDR2 SQIVND (reference sequence). In nucleotides, the CDR3 is TGTGCCAGTAGTATTAGTACGGAAAAACTGTTTTTT. It yields the protein CASSISTEKLFF.

As for this clone: Other DNA variants within this sample encode the same CDR3. As DNA, the CDR3 is TGTGCCTGGAGTGTAAGCTACGAGCAGTACTTC. The encoded protein is CAWSVSYEQYF. V gene TRBV30 combines with J gene TRBJ2-7; D is uncertain. The germline V gene has CDR1 GTSNPN and CDR2 SVGIG (reference sequence). Trimming removed 0 bases from V and 3 bases from J, with 3 bases in between. This CDR3 region has 11 residues.

Comments on this clone: The sample carries other DNA sequences with the same CDR3. The V call is TRBV6-1, the J call TRBJ1-5, with D unclear. V lost 3 bases and J lost 4, with 7 bases in between. CDR1 is MNHNS, CDR2 SASEGT, per germline. The CDR3 totals 13 residues. The CDR3 protein is CASSDQPNQPQHF. In nucleotides, the CDR3 is TGTGCCAGCAGTGATCAGCCAAATCAGCCCCAGCATTTT.

This chain uses TRBV5-4 with TRBJ2-1; D gene uncertain. Between the trimmed V and J ends, which lost 4 bases and 2 bases, there was a span of 7 bases. From germline, CDR1 is SGHNT and CDR2 YYREEE (reference sequence). The CDR3 covers 13 residues. CDR3 DNA sequence: TGTGCCAGCAGCCCCTCAGCCTACAATGAGCAGTTCTTC. It yields the protein CASSPSAYNEQFF.

V gene TRBV28 combines with J gene TRBJ2-5, with TRBD1 matching 10 bases. The V gene end was trimmed by 5 bases and the J gene end by 5 bases; junction bases not matched to a gene: 8. The CDR3 loop spans 15 amino acids. Germline-derived CDR1 and CDR2 are MDHEN and SYDVKM. The CDR3 nucleotides read TGTGCCAGCAGTACTCCGGGACAGGGGTGGGAGACCCAGTACTTC. It yields the protein CASSTPGQGWETQYF.

The chain employs TRBV28 and TRBJ2-7; D is ambiguous. CDR3 length: 15 amino acids. Germline loops: CDR1 MDHEN, CDR2 SYDVKM. Trimming took off 2 bases at V and 0 bases at J, with 11 bases between the two ends. CDR3 in DNA: TGTGCCAGCAGTTTAAGATCGGTTGCCTCCTACGAGCAGTACTTC. Its translation: CASSLRSVASYEQYF.

With respect to this clone: The sample has other DNA sequences that encode this CDR3 too. The rearrangement uses TRBV30 and TRBJ2-6, with no clear D. The V gene lost 5 bases and the J gene lost 4 bases, with 6 bases spanning the gap. Germline V gene sequence: CDR1 GTSNPN, CDR2 SVGIG (reference sequence). The CDR3 is made up of 12 amino acids. The CDR3 region is CAWSSGANVLTF. The CDR3 coding sequence is TGTGCCTGGTCCTCAGGGGCCAACGTCCTGACTTTC.

V gene TRBV25-1 combines with J gene TRBJ1-1, with 10 bases fitting TRBD1. Germline values: CDR1 MGHDK, CDR2 SYGVNS. CDR3 length: 15 amino acids. Unmatched junction bases numbered 10, after V lost 7 bases and J lost 5 bases. The CDR3 sequence: CASTERDRGHTEAFF. In DNA form, the CDR3 reads TGTGCCAGCACAGAACGGGACAGGGGTCATACTGAAGCTTTCTTT. Full variable domain (rest looked up from reference TRBV25-1 and TRBJ1-1): EADIYQTPRYLVIGTGKKITLECSQTMGHDKMYWYQQDPGMELHLIHYSYGVNSTEKGDLSSESTVSRIRTEHFPLTLESARPSHTSQYLCASTERDRGHTEAFFGQGTRLTVV.

This clone was seen more than once but under ten times. The rearrangement uses TRBV20-1 and TRBJ1-2; D gene uncertain. Trimming removed 6 bases at V and 8 bases at J, with 13 bases between. Per germline, CDR1 DFQATT and CDR2 SNEGSKA (reference sequence). The CDR3 has 11 amino acids. The DNA for the CDR3 is TGCAGTGCCTCAGACCCGTGGGGCTACACCTTC. Amino acid sequence: CSASDPWGYTF.

V usage is TRBV18 and J usage is TRBJ2-7; D not certain. Trimming pared 4 bases from V and 4 bases from J, leaving 11 bases between. This CDR3 region has 13 residues. CDR1 and CDR2 from the germline V gene are KGHSH and LQKENI. CDR3 coding DNA: TGTGCCAGCTCACTGGACCTGCAATACGAGCAGTACTTC. Translated: CASSLDLQYEQYF.

This clone was detected once. One base separates it from a far larger clone, so it is likely a read error. CDR3 nucleotide sequence: TGTGCCAGCAGACAGGGGGCTAACTATGGCTACACCTTC. Translating it yields CASRQGANYGYTF. The J gene is TRBJ1-2, the V gene TRBV28; 8 nucleotides agree with TRBD1. V lost 6 bases to trimming and J lost 0 bases; unmatched junction nucleotides: 0. The CDR3 has 13 amino acids. Germline V gene data show CDR1 as MDHEN and CDR2 as SYDVKM.

This chain links TRBV7-3 with TRBJ2-3; 11 bases are a match to TRBD1. The germline CDR1 and CDR2 sequences are SGHTA and FQGTGA. The trim removed 4 bases at V and 9 bases at J, leaving 3 bases unmatched. The CDR3 spans 13 residues. The CDR3 reads CASSWTGGITQYF. The DNA of the CDR3 is TGTGCCAGCAGCTGGACAGGGGGCATAACGCAGTATTTT.

The genes are TRBV6-1 and TRBJ2-3; 8 positions agree with TRBD1. The germline gives CDR1 MNHNS, CDR2 SASEGT. The CDR3 runs to 16 residues. J gave up 5 bases and V 2 bases, and 9 bases lay outside the gene matches. CDR3 coding DNA: TGTGCCAGCAGTGAAATGGGACAGGTATTGGGAGATACGCAGTATTTT. Translating gives CASSEMGQVLGDTQYF.

The rearrangement uses TRBV6-5 and TRBJ1-6; TRBD1 might be the D (5 bases). Looked up from germline, CDR1 is MNHEY and CDR2 is SVGAGI. The CDR3 extends over 16 amino acids. V was cut by 0 bases and J by 11 bases, with 17 bases left in between. The CDR3 loop reads CASSYSLPGRIPPLHF. DNA for the CDR3: TGTGCCAGCAGTTACTCGTTGCCAGGGAGGATCCCACCCCTCCACTTT.

The genes are TRBV18 and TRBJ1-5, with D perhaps TRBD1 (5 bases). With 2 bases removed from V and 4 bases from J, the gap between germline ends came to 15 bases. From germline, CDR1 is KGHSH and CDR2 LQKENI. CDR3 size: 16 residues. The CDR3 DNA follows: TGTGCCAGCTCACCAGGAAGGGGCCGGGGGAATCAGCCCCAGCATTTT. This translates into CASSPGRGRGNQPQHF.